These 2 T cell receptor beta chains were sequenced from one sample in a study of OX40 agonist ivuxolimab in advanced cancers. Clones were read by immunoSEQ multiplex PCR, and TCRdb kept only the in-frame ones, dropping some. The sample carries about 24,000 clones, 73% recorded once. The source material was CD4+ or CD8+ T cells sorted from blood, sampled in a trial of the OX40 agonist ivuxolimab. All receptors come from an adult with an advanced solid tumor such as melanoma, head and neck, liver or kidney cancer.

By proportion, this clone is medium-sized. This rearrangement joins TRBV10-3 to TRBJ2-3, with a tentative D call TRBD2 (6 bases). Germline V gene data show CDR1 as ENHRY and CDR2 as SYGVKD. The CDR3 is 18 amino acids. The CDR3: CASGWGRGSRGSPDTQYF. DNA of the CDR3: TGTGCGTCCGGATGGGGAAGGGGTTCACGGGGGTCCCCAGATACGCAGTATTTT.

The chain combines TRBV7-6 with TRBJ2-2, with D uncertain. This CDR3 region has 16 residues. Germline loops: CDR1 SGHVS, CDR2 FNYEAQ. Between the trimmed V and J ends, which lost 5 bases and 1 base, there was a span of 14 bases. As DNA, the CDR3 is TGTGCCAGCAGCCCCTTGTCGGCGGTGAACACCGGGGAGCTGTTTTTT. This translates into CASSPLSAVNTGELFF.